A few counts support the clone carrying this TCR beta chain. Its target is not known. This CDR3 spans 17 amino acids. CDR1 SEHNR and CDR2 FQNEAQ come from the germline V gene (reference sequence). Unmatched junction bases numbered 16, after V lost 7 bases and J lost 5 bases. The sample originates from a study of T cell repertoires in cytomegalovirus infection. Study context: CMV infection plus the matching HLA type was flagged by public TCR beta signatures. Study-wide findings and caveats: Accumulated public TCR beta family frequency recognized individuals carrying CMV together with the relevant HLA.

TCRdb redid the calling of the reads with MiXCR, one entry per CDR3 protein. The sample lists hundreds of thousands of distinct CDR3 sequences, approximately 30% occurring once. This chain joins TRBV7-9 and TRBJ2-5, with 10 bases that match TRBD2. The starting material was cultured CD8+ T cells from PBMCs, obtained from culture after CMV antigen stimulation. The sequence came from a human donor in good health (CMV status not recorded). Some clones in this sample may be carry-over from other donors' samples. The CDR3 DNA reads TGTGCCAGCAACTCGGCGAGCGGGGGGGCGAAGCGGGAGACCCAGTACTTC. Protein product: CASNSASGGAKRETQYF.